Given below is one T cell receptor beta chain in context. For repertoire sequencing, the TCR beta CDR3 regions were amplified from RNA transcripts. The first-round RT-PCR employed HTBI primers together with the Qiagen OneStep RT-PCR kit. A multiplex PCR was then performed as the second round. TCRdb reprocessed the multiplex PCR reads with MiXCR, giving one entry per CDR3 protein. The repertoire includes about 740,000 distinct CDR3 sequences, about 44% of them detected once, and approximately 46% sits in the top ten. This record comes from a study of Graves' ophthalmopathy and Graves' hyperthyroidism. Germline CDR1 ENHRY, CDR2 SYGVKD. The V segment lost 3 bases and the J segment 3 bases; nucleotides outside the gene matches: 8. The CDR3 spans 16 residues.

This TCR derives from an adult man with Graves' ophthalmopathy. Sequencing used peripheral blood. V gene TRBV10-3 combines with J gene TRBJ1-5; 7 bases are shared with TRBD1. The CDR3 loop is CAISDIRTGPNQPQHF. DNA for the CDR3: TGTGCCATCAGTGACATCCGGACAGGCCCCAATCAGCCCCAGCATTTT.